This T cell receptor beta chain was obtained from a study of vaccination effects on CD4 cells after COVID-19. Whole-study findings and limits: Researchers report that only 1 of 255 vaccine-induced clones in healthy vaccinees cross-reacted with common cold coronaviruses. There were few convalescent patients in the study and no early post-infection timepoints.

This clone was observed a single time. Its antigen remains unknown. ViraFEST expansion of antigen-specific CD4+ T cells with viral peptide pools preceded sequencing. Upon completion of around eleven days in culture, CD4+ T cells were isolated. The cohort was immunized with two doses of either the BNT162b2 or mRNA-1273 vaccine. This CDR3 spans 14 amino acids. With 2 bases removed from V and 3 bases from J, the gap between germline ends came to 8 bases. Looked up from germline, CDR1 is MNHEY and CDR2 is SMNVEV (reference sequence). Repertoires were generated with immunoSEQ multiplex PCR, while TCRdb's copy carries only in-frame clones and drops some. The data show fewer than 85,000 clones, around four fifths seen once.

The sequencing used CD4+ T cells from PBMCs cultured with HCoV-OC43 spike peptides, collected after COVID-19 vaccination. Subset denoted: HCoV-OC43 spike overlapping peptide pool stimulation. The receptor comes from a human donor who received a COVID-19 vaccine. The chain is built from TRBV27 and TRBJ2-1; either TRBD1 or TRBD2 may fit D (5 bases each). CDR3 DNA: TGTGCCAGCAGTTTAACGGGGCTCTACAATGAGCAGTTCTTC. Translating it yields CASSLTGLYNEQFF.